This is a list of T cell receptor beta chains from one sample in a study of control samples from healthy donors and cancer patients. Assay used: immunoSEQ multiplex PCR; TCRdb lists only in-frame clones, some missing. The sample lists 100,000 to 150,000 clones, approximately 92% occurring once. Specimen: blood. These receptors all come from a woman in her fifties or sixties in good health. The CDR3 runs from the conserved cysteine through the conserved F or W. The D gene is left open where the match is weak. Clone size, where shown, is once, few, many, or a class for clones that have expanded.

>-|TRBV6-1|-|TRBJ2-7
TGTGCCAGCAGTGAAGATGGGTCTGCTGGGCAGTACTTC
CASSEDGSAGQYF
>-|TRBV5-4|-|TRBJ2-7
TGTGCCAGCAGCCCGCAAGGGGGAAACTCCTACGAGCAGTACTTC
CASSPQGGNSYEQYF
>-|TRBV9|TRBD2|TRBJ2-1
TGTGCCAGCAGCTCCGCGGGACTAGGGAACTACAATGAGCAGTTCTTC
CASSSAGLGNYNEQFF
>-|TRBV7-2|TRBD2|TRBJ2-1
TGTGCCAGCAGCTTAGGACTAGCGGGAGGGTACAATGAGCAGTTCTTC
CASSLGLAGGYNEQFF
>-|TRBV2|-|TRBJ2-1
TGTGCCAGCCTTTACCCGGGACTCGACACCAATGAGCAGTTCTTC
CASLYPGLDTNEQFF
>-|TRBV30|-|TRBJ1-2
TGTGCCTGGAGGGTCATGAGGGACTCTGGCTACACCTTC
CAWRVMRDSGYTF
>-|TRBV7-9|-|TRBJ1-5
TGTGCCAGCAGCTTAGGTACGGTTCGACAGCCCCAGCATTTT
CASSLGTVRQPQHF
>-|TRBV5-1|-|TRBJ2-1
TGCGCCAGCAGCTTGGAGTTGGTATTCGAGCAGTTCTTC
CASSLELVFEQFF
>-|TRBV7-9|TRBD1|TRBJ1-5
TGTGCCAGCAGCTTAGCGCTGGGACAGACCCAGCATTTT
CASSLALGQTQHF
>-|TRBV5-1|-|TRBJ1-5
TGCGCCAGCAGCTTAGGCTTGGGTGGCAATCAGCCCCAGCATTTT
CASSLGLGGNQPQHF
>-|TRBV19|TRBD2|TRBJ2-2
TGTGCCAGTAGTAAAGCGGGAGGTACGAACACCGGGGAGCTGTTTTTT
CASSKAGGTNTGELFF
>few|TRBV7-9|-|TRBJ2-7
TGTGCCAGCAGTCAACAGTCCTCCTACGAGCAGTACTTC
CASSQQSSYEQYF
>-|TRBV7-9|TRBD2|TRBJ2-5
TGTGCCAGCAGCTGGGTTCGGGGGGGCGTCGAGACCCAGTACTTC
CASSWVRGGVETQYF
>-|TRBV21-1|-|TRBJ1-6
TGTGCCAGCAGCAAATCGACAGGGACCAAGACTCCTTATAATTCACCCCTCCACTTT
CASSKSTGTKTPYNSPLHF
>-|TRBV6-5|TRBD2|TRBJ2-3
TGTGCCAGCACCCAACGGGGGGTTGGTCCAGATACGCAGTATTTT
CASTQRGVGPDTQYF
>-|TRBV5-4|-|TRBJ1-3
TGTGCCAGCAGCTTGGCGGGACCGAACTCTGGAAACACCATATATTTT
CASSLAGPNSGNTIYF
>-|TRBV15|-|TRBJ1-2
TGTGCCACCAGCAGAGCGACAGGCTCCTTAGCGGGTGGCTACACCTTC
CATSRATGSLAGGYTF
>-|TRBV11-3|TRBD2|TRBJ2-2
TGTGCCAGCAGCTTAGATCTAGCGGGGAACACCGGGGAGCTGTTTTTT
CASSLDLAGNTGELFF
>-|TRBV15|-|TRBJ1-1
TGTGCCACCAGCATACGCTCCGGGACTCTGAACACTGAAGCTTTCTTT
CATSIRSGTLNTEAFF
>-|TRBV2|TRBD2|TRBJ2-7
TGTGCCAGCAGTACCGGACTAGCGGGAGGAGCCTACGAGCAGTACTTC
CASSTGLAGGAYEQYF
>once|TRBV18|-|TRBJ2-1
TGTGCCAGCTCACCAATGGATGAGCAGTTCTTC
CASSPMDEQFF
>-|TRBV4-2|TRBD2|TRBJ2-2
TGTGCCAGCAGCCAGATGGGGCCCAGCGGGGGGGCCAGGGAGCTGTTTTTT
CASSQMGPSGGARELFF
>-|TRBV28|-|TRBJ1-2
TGTGCCAGCACCATCCAAAGGGGGTCGGATGGCTACACCTTC
CASTIQRGSDGYTF
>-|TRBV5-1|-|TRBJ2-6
TGCGCCAGCAGCTTAGGAGGGGGGGCTGGGGCCAACGTCCTGACTTTC
CASSLGGGAGANVLTF
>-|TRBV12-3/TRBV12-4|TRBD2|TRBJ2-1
TGTGCCAGCAGGTCGGGCGGGGGGGCTGAGCAGTTCTTC
CASRSGGGAEQFF
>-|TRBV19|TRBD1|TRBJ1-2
TGTGCCAGTAGTAGCCGACAGGGGGCGAACTATGGCTACACCTTC
CASSSRQGANYGYTF
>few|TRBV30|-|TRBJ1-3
TGTGCCTGGAGGATCTCTGGAAACACCATATATTTT
CAWRISGNTIYF
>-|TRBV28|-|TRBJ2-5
TGTGCCAGCAGTTTAGTGGGCGGGGAAGAAGAGACCCAGTACTTC
CASSLVGGEEETQYF
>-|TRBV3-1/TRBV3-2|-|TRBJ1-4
TGTGCCAGCAAACGGACAGTCGGGGATGAAAAACTGTTTTTT
CASKRTVGDEKLFF
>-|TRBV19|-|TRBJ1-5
TGTGCCAGTAGTTCGACAGGATTTAGCAATCAGCCCCAGCATTTT
CASSSTGFSNQPQHF
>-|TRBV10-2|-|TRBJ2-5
TGCGCCAGCAGTGAGCTGGAGACCCAGTACTTC
CASSELETQYF
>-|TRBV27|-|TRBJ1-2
TGTGCCAGCAGTGCCTCCTTGACGCCCAACTATGGCTACACCTTC
CASSASLTPNYGYTF
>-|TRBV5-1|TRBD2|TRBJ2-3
TGCGCCAGCAGCACTAGCGGGAGAGGAGGAGATACGCAGTATTTT
CASSTSGRGGDTQYF
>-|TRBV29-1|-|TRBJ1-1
TGCAGCGTTGAATCCGGCCGTGTGGACAGCAGAGAAGCTTTCTTT
CSVESGRVDSREAFF
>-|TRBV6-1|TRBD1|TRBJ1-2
TGTGCCAGCAGTGAAACAGGGGGCTATGGCTACACCTTC
CASSETGGYGYTF
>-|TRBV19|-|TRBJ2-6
TGTGCCAGTAGTATAGCGGTAGGGACACCATCCTCTGGGGCCAACGTCCTGACTTTC
CASSIAVGTPSSGANVLTF
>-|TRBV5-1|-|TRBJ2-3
TGCGCCAGCAGCTTGTTAGGGTACACAGATACGCAGTATTTT
CASSLLGYTDTQYF
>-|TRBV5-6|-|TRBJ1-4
TGTGCCAGCAGCTTGCAAGGCCGTGGGAAACTGTTTTTT
CASSLQGRGKLFF
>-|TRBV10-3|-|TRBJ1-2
TGTGCGACTATGGGGGACTTAAACTATGGCTACACCTTC
CATMGDLNYGYTF
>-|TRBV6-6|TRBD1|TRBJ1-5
TGTGCCAGCAGTGTTCCGGGACAGCCGTGGAAGCGGCATTTT
CASSVPGQPWKRHF
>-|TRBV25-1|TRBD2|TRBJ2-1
TGTGCCACCTCGACTAGCGGGAGGGTTAATGAGCAGTTCTTC
CATSTSGRVNEQFF
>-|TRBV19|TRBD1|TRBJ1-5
TGTGCCAGTAGTATCGACAGGGGTGGAGGGCAGCCCCAGCATTTT
CASSIDRGGGQPQHF
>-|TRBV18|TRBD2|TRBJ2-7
TGTGCCAGCTCAACGAGCGGGGACCCGGGCTACGAGCAGTACTTC
CASSTSGDPGYEQYF
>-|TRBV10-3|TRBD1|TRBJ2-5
TGTGCCATCAGTGGGACAGGGCAAGAGACCCAGTACTTC
CAISGTGQETQYF
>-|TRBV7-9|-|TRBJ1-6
TGTGCCAGCAGCTTATTGACCGCCTATAATTCACCCCTCCACTTT
CASSLLTAYNSPLHF
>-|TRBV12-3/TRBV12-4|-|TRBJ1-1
TGTGCCAGCACCTGGGGGGGGCTTACAGAAGCTTTCTTT
CASTWGGLTEAFF
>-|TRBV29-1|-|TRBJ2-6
TGCAGCGTTGAAGATCGGGGCAGGGACTCGTCTCGGGCCAACGTCCTGACTTTC
CSVEDRGRDSSRANVLTF
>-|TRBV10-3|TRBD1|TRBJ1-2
TGTGCCATCTCCGGGACAGATAACTATGGCTACACCTTC
CAISGTDNYGYTF
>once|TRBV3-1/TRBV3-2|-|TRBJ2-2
TGTGCCAGCAGCCAAGATTTGGCGGGACTGAACACCGGGGAGCTGTTTTTT
CASSQDLAGLNTGELFF
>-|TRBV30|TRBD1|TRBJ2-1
TGTGCCTGGACTAGACCCGGGACAGGGAACAATGAGCAGTTCTTC
CAWTRPGTGNNEQFF
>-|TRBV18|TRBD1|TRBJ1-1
TGTGCCAGCTCACCGATGTTCGGACAGGGAGCTTTCTTT
CASSPMFGQGAFF
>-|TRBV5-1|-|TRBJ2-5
TGCGCCAGCAGGAGTGCGGGGGCATCGGAAGAGACCCAGTACTTC
CASRSAGASEETQYF
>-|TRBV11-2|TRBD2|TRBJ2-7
TGTGCCAGCAGCCCCAGCACTAGCGGGGGCTACGAGCAGTACTTC
CASSPSTSGGYEQYF